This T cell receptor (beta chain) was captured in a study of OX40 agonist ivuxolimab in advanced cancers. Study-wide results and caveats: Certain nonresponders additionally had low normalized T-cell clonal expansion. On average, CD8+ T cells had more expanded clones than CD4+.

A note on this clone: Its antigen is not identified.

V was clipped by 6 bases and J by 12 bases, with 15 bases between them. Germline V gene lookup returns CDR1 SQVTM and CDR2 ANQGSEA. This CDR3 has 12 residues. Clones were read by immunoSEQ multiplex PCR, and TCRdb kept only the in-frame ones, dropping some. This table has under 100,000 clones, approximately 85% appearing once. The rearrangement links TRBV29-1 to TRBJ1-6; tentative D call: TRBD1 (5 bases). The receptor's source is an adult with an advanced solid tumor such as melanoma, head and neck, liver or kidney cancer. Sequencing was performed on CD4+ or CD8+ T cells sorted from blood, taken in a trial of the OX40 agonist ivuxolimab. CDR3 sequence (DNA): TGCAGCGTGAGGGACCCGGCGGGACCCCTCCACTTT. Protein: CSVRDPAGPLHF.